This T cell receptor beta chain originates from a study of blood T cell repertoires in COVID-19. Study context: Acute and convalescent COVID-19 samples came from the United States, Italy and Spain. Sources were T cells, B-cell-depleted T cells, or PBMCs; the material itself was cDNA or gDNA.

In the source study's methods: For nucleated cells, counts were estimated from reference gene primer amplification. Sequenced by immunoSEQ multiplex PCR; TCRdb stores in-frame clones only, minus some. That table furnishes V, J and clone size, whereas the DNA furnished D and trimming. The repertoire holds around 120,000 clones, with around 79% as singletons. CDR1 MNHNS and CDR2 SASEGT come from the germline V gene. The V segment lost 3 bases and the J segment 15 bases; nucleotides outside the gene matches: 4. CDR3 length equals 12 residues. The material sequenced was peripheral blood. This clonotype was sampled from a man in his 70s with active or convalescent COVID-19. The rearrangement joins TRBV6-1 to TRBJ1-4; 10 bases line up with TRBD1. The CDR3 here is CASSEGQGTMFF. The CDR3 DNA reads TGTGCCAGCAGTGAGGGACAGGGGACGATGTTTTTT.